Each of the 29 T cell receptor beta chains below was sequenced from the same sample in a study of T-cell memory formation after mild COVID-19. Via MiXCR, TCRdb re-called the 5' RACE reads, giving one row per CDR3 protein. The sample holds roughly 150,000 distinct CDR3 sequences, about 14% seen once. Sequenced input: PBMCs or a T cell subset sorted from them (not recorded which). The source is an adult woman who had mild COVID-19 (a few samples of this study predate the infection). Cell type and time point are not known.

The chain combines TRBV11-1 with TRBJ2-2; D gene ambiguous. V lost 2 bases to trimming and J lost 0 bases, with 7 bases between them. Germline CDR1 is SGHAT and CDR2 is FQDESV (reference sequence). The CDR3 is 15 residues long. The CDR3: CASSLTGPNTGELFF. Here the CDR3 DNA reads TGTGCCAGCAGCTTAACGGGCCCGAACACCGGGGAGCTGTTTTTT.

This clonotype was seen a few times. This chain joins TRBV6-5 and TRBJ2-2; tentatively, D is TRBD1 or TRBD2 (5 bases each). Trimming took 5 bases from V and 5 from J, leaving 15 bases between them. Germline V lookup: CDR1 MNHEY, CDR2 SVGAGI. The CDR3 is 15 amino acids. The CDR3 region has the DNA TGTGCCAGCAGTGAGGGACCAGCCGGGACCGGGGAGCTGTTTTTT. Residues: CASSEGPAGTGELFF.

The chain is built from TRBV7-9 and TRBJ1-1; D is perhaps TRBD1 (5 bases). Germline V gene data show CDR1 as SEHNR and CDR2 as FQNEAQ (reference sequence). The CDR3 length is 16 residues. V lost 4 bases and J 1 base, leaving 16 bases between the germline ends. The CDR3 DNA is TGTGCCAGCAGCTCTCTTGGGACGGATAGGAACACTGAAGCTTTCTTT. The encoded protein is CASSSLGTDRNTEAFF.

To note about this clonotype: An end of the junction does not agree with germline; a read error may underlie this. The chain uses TRBV25-1 and TRBJ1-1, with a weak D call TRBD1 (6 bases). Germline values: CDR1 MGHDK, CDR2 SYGVNS. The CDR3 loop spans 15 amino acids. The DNA of the CDR3 is TGTGCCAGCATCATGACAGGTGTGATGGGCACTGAACCTTTCTTT. Translated: CASIMTGVMGTEPFF.

The rearrangement links TRBV29-1 to TRBJ2-2; D is ambiguous. CDR3 length equals 13 residues. Germline V gene sequence: CDR1 SQVTM, CDR2 ANQGSEA. V gave up 0 bases and J gave up 6 bases, with 8 bases separating them. Here the CDR3 DNA reads TGCAGCGTTGAAGATCCGGGTGCCGGGGAGCTGTTTTTT. Its translation is CSVEDPGAGELFF.

V is TRBV7-2 and J is TRBJ1-5, with D possibly being TRBD1 (5 bases). The CDR3 runs 18 residues. V was trimmed by 4 bases and J by 4 bases, leaving 23 bases between them. Germline loops: CDR1 SGHTA, CDR2 FQGNSA. CDR3 loop: CASSSWPRASEGNQPQHF. CDR3 bases: TGTGCCAGCAGCTCCTGGCCCAGGGCTTCGGAGGGTAATCAGCCCCAGCATTTT.

The genes are TRBV7-2 and TRBJ2-7, with D uncertain. Germline V gene data show CDR1 as SGHTA and CDR2 as FQGNSA. This CDR3 is 13 amino acids long. Deletions cut 4 bases from V and 1 base from J, with 8 bases between. The CDR3 sequence is CASSSQASYEQYF. DNA of the CDR3: TGTGCCAGCAGCTCTCAAGCGTCCTACGAGCAGTACTTC. Using reference TRBV7-2 and TRBJ2-7 for the parts outside the CDR3, the full variable domain is GAGVSQSPSNKVTEKGKDVELRCDPISGHTALYWYRQSLGQGLEFLIYFQGNSAPDKSGLPSDRFSAERTGGSVSTLTIQRTQQEDSAVYLCASSSQASYEQYFGPGTRLTVT.

This clonotype was seen only a few times. The genes are TRBV20-1 and TRBJ1-2; TRBD1 is a possible D gene (6 bases). This CDR3 has 11 amino acids. Trimming removed 5 bases from V and 7 bases from J, with 11 bases in between. The germline CDR1 and CDR2 sequences are DFQATT and SNEGSKA (reference sequence). DNA for the CDR3: TGCAGTGCTCAAGGGGGGCGTGGCTACACCTTC. This gives the protein CSAQGGRGYTF.

This chain links TRBV29-1 with TRBJ1-3, with TRBD1 identical over 7 bases. The length of the CDR3 is 14 residues. Trimming removed 3 bases from V and 5 bases from J; junction bases left unmatched: 7. Germline CDR1 reads SQVTM; CDR2 reads ANQGSEA. CDR3 sequence (DNA): TGCAGCGTTGAGCTGGGACAGCCAAGAAACACCATATATTTT. This gives the protein CSVELGQPRNTIYF.

The chain employs TRBV5-1 and TRBJ1-1; D may be TRBD1 (5 bases). CDR3 length equals 13 residues. The V end lost 4 bases, the J end lost 3 bases, and 10 bases lay between the germline ends. Per germline, CDR1 SGHRS and CDR2 YFSETQ. CDR3 coding DNA: TGCGCCAGCAGCACGGCGGGGGACACTGAAGCTTTCTTT. Translating gives CASSTAGDTEAFF.

This sequence joins TRBV20-1 and TRBJ1-2; the D is unclear. Trimming removed 2 bases from V and 7 bases from J, with 14 bases in between. The length of the CDR3 is 13 residues. Per the germline V gene, CDR1 is DFQATT and CDR2 is SNEGSKA (reference sequence). In DNA, the CDR3 is TGCAGTGCTAGAATCAGGACTGGTGGTGGCTACACCTTC. It is translated as CSARIRTGGGYTF.

This clonotype has a handful of counts. The chain recombines TRBV4-3 with TRBJ2-7; 7 positions agree with TRBD1. J gave up 3 bases and V 0 bases, and 5 bases lay outside the gene matches. In germline, CDR1 is LGHNA, CDR2 YSLEER. CDR3 length: 15 amino acids. CDR3 sequence: CASSQDPGGIYEQYF. Written as DNA, the CDR3 is TGCGCCAGCAGCCAAGATCCAGGGGGAATCTACGAGCAGTACTTC.

A note on this clonotype: This may be a read error: a much more frequent sequence differs by one nucleotide. The genes are TRBV4-3 and TRBJ2-2; unclear D gene. Germline lookup yields CDR1 LGHNA and CDR2 YSLEER. The CDR3 has 17 residues. V lost 1 base to trimming and J lost 1 base, with 13 bases between them. In nucleotides, the CDR3 is TGCGCCAGCAGCCAAGGCTTTAGCTGGAGGAACACCGGGGAGCTGTTTTTT. It yields the protein CASSQGFSWRNTGELFF.

The rearrangement links TRBV11-2 to TRBJ1-2; tentative D call: TRBD1 (5 bases). The germline CDR1 and CDR2 sequences are SGHAT and FQNNGV. This CDR3 comprises 16 residues. Trimming removed 0 bases at V and 4 bases at J, with 15 bases between. In nucleotides, the CDR3 is TGTGCCAGCAGCTTAGATGAGACAAGGGGCTTCTATGGCTACACCTTC. This translates into CASSLDETRGFYGYTF. Supplemented by reference TRBV11-2 and TRBJ1-2, the full variable domain reads EAGVAQSPRYKIIEKRQSVAFWCNPISGHATLYWYQQILGQGPKLLIQFQNNGVVDDSQLPKDRFSAERLKGVDSTLKIQPAKLEDSAVYLCASSLDETRGFYGYTFGSGTRLTVV.

The J gene is TRBJ1-2, the V gene TRBV5-4; D might be TRBD1 (6 bases). Trimming left V 5 bases short and J 4 bases short, with 18 bases between. The CDR3 loop spans 15 amino acids. Per the germline V gene, CDR1 is SGHNT and CDR2 is YYREEE (reference sequence). CDR3 protein: CASRRDNPGPYGYTF. DNA for the CDR3: TGTGCCAGCAGGCGGGACAATCCCGGGCCCTATGGCTACACCTTC.

A few counts support this clonotype. The rearrangement joins TRBV5-1 to TRBJ2-5, with D uncertain. Germline V lookup: CDR1 SGHRS, CDR2 YFSETQ. The CDR3 extends over 14 amino acids. Trimming shortened V by 3 bases and J by 1 base, and 10 bases separated the two germline ends. Here the CDR3 reads CASSSYSSQETQYF. Written as DNA, the CDR3 is TGCGCCAGCAGCTCTTACAGCTCCCAAGAGACCCAGTACTTC.

This clonotype was counted a few times. The chain is built from TRBV20-1 and TRBJ2-2; 9 bases are a match to TRBD1. This CDR3 spans 15 amino acids. Per the germline V gene, CDR1 is DFQATT and CDR2 is SNEGSKA (reference sequence). The junction had 12 bases not matched to a gene; V was cut back by 7 bases and J by 6 bases. CDR3 sequence reads: CSVPSGTGLPGELFF. DNA of the CDR3: TGCAGTGTCCCGTCGGGGACAGGGTTACCCGGGGAGCTGTTTTTT.

This clonotype has a handful of counts. The CDR3 coding sequence is TGTGCCAGCAGCTCCGGGGTGTCCCTTGCCAACGAGCAGTACTTC. Amino acid sequence: CASSSGVSLANEQYF. This sequence joins TRBV14 and TRBJ2-7, with a tentative D call TRBD2 (5 bases). The germline V and J ends were trimmed by 5 bases and 5 bases, with 19 bases remaining between them. CDR1 is SGHDN, CDR2 FVKESK, per germline. The CDR3 consists of 15 residues.

This clonotype was observed many times. This rearrangement joins TRBV12-3 or TRBV12-4 to TRBJ2-3; D is unresolved. Trimming cost V 7 bases and J 5 bases, with 13 bases left between them. CDR3 size: 13 residues. The CDR3 bases are TGTGCCAGCACCACAATGGGGTTAGATACGCAGTATTTT. Its protein product is CASTTMGLDTQYF.

The table lists this clonotype with many counts. The chain has TRBV10-3 and TRBJ2-3, with unresolved D. The CDR3 covers 14 residues. Germline CDR1 ENHRY, CDR2 SYGVKD. V lost 2 bases and J 14 bases, leaving 20 bases between the germline ends. This CDR3 reads CAISEDGAPGLRYF. CDR3 bases: TGTGCCATCAGTGAGGACGGCGCGCCAGGTCTCCGGTATTTT.

The chain has TRBV24-1 and TRBJ2-1, with 9 bases fitting TRBD1. V dropped 1 base and J dropped 5; count of bases not matched to a gene: 5. CDR1 KGHDR and CDR2 SFDVKD come from the germline V gene. The CDR3 runs 16 residues. CDR3 protein: CATSDFGTGSDNEQFF. CDR3 sequence (DNA): TGTGCCACCAGTGATTTCGGGACAGGGTCGGACAATGAGCAGTTCTTC.

This clonotype was seen a few times. This chain uses TRBV15 with TRBJ2-3; 8 nucleotides align to TRBD1. V lost 0 bases and J lost 0; bases outside the gene matches: 5. CDR3 length: 17 amino acids. Germline CDR1 and CDR2: LNHNV and YYDKDF (reference sequence). The CDR3 sequence is CATSRDIRQGSTDTQYF. As DNA, the CDR3 is TGTGCCACCAGCAGAGACATCCGACAGGGGAGCACAGATACGCAGTATTTT.

This clonotype occurred a few times. The J gene is TRBJ2-2, the V gene TRBV6-5, with 7 bases aligning to TRBD1. V lost 2 bases to trimming and J lost 1 base; unmatched junction nucleotides: 10. CDR1 and CDR2 (germline): MNHEY, SVGAGI. The CDR3 loop spans 18 amino acids. CDR3 amino acids: CASSYHLQRGQNTGELFF. DNA of the CDR3: TGTGCCAGCAGTTACCACTTGCAGAGGGGGCAGAACACCGGGGAGCTGTTTTTT.

V and J are TRBV5-1 and TRBJ2-7; 7 bases agree with TRBD2. The V gene end was trimmed by 7 bases and the J gene end by 3 bases; junction bases not matched to a gene: 4. The CDR3 is 12 amino acids. CDR1 is SGHRS and CDR2 is YFSETQ in the germline V gene. The CDR3 sequence is CASGERGYEQYF. In DNA, the CDR3 is TGCGCCAGCGGGGAGCGGGGCTACGAGCAGTACTTC.

The chain combines TRBV6-5 with TRBJ1-1, with D maybe TRBD1 (5 bases). The V end lost 0 bases, the J end lost 9 bases, and 11 bases lay between the germline ends. The germline CDR1 and CDR2 sequences are MNHEY and SVGAGI. The CDR3 has 13 amino acids. CDR3 nucleotide sequence: TGTGCCAGCAGTTACTCGGGTGCAGGGCAAGCTTTCTTT. This translates into CASSYSGAGQAFF.

This rearrangement joins TRBV7-8 to TRBJ1-1; 7 nucleotides agree with TRBD1. Losses at the gene ends were 5 bases for V and 3 bases for J; bases not matched to a gene: 9. CDR1 SGHVS and CDR2 FQNEAQ come from the germline V gene. CDR3 size: 15 residues. The CDR3: CASSLQQGWDTEAFF. The CDR3 region has the DNA TGTGCCAGCAGCCTTCAACAGGGGTGGGACACTGAAGCTTTCTTT. Full variable domain (remainder filled in from reference TRBV7-8 and TRBJ1-1): GAGVSQSPRYKVAKRGQDVALRCDPISGHVSLFWYQQALGQGPEFLTYFQNEAQLDKSGLPSDRFFAERPEGSVSTLKIQRTQQEDSAVYLCASSLQQGWDTEAFFGQGTRLTVV.

This chain joins TRBV6-2 or TRBV6-3 and TRBJ2-5; TRBD2 agrees at 12 bases. J gave up 4 bases and V 6 bases, and 12 bases lay outside the gene matches. Germline CDR1 and CDR2: MNHEY and SVGEGT. The CDR3 length is 17 residues. CDR3 sequence: CASRRPASGGAPETQYF. The CDR3 DNA reads as TGTGCCAGCAGACGACCGGCTAGCGGGGGGGCCCCAGAGACCCAGTACTTC.

This clonotype came up once. A read error may be the cause here, since a much bigger clone is one base away. This rearrangement joins TRBV27 to TRBJ2-7, with a weak D call TRBD1 (5 bases). Deletions cut 6 bases from V and 3 bases from J, with 12 bases between. The germline gives CDR1 MNHEY, CDR2 SMNVEV (reference sequence). The CDR3 covers 13 residues. CDR3 protein: CASRYFQGYEQYF. DNA of the CDR3: TGTGCCAGCAGATACTTTCAGGGCTACGAGCAGTACTTC.

The chain couples TRBV4-1 to TRBJ1-2, with 7 nucleotides matching TRBD1. Germline V gene lookup returns CDR1 MGHRA and CDR2 YSYEKL. The CDR3 length is 14 residues. Germline trimming cut 3 bases from V and 3 bases from J; bases unmatched to any gene: 4. DNA for the CDR3: TGCGCCAGCAGCCACGTCGGACAGGACTATGGCTACACCTTC. Translation gives CASSHVGQDYGYTF.